The count of the clone carrying this T cell receptor beta chain is one. Trimming shortened V by 4 bases and J by 0 bases, and 10 bases separated the two germline ends. Per germline, CDR1 SGHNT and CDR2 YYREEE (reference sequence). The CDR3 runs 14 residues. The sample comes from a study of blood T cell repertoires in COVID-19. Study at large: Acute and convalescent COVID-19 specimens originated in the United States, Italy and Spain.

Produced via immunoSEQ multiplex PCR; TCRdb's table is partial and in-frame only. Of roughly 340,000 clones listed, 91% are singletons. This TCR derives from a woman under 30 who had recovered from COVID-19. This rearrangement joins TRBV5-4 to TRBJ1-1, with D tentatively TRBD1 (5 bases). Specimen: peripheral blood. This chain's CDR3 is CASSITGMNTEAFF. The CDR3 DNA reads as TGTGCCAGCAGCATAACAGGTATGAACACTGAAGCTTTCTTT.